In this sample, the clone carrying this T cell receptor beta chain turned up once. Its antigen is not identified. Between the trimmed V and J ends, which lost 0 bases and 0 bases, there was a span of 12 bases. The CDR3 has 17 amino acids. Looked up from germline, CDR1 is SGHAT and CDR2 is FQNNGV. The data originate from a study of PD-1 blockade in classical Hodgkin lymphoma. Study-wide points: Healthy donors reportedly exceeded newly diagnosed patients in baseline TCR diversity. While CD8+ TCR diversity did not rise significantly by C4D1, CD4+ TCR diversity did. Complete responders' diversity at baseline resembled that of newly diagnosed patients.

As for time point: cycle 4 day 1 (C4D1), after less than 7 weeks of nivolumab. Each patient experienced a relapse that followed autologous stem cell transplantation, and brentuximab vedotin exposure varied. The repertoire was sequenced with immunoSEQ multiplex PCR; TCRdb's copy has only in-frame clones and lacks some. The sample records approximately 52,000 clones, around nine tenths being singletons. The TCR sequence derives from a human donor with classical Hodgkin lymphoma. The gene calls are TRBV11-2 and TRBJ1-5; D unresolved. The starting material was peripheral blood mononuclear cells (PBMCs), obtained before the fourth cycle of nivolumab. Here the CDR3 DNA reads TGTGCCAGCAGCTTAGATAATTGGAGGAGTAGCAATCAGCCCCAGCATTTT. Protein product: CASSLDNWRSSNQPQHF. Combining the CDR3 with reference TRBV11-2 and TRBJ1-5 gives the whole variable domain EAGVAQSPRYKIIEKRQSVAFWCNPISGHATLYWYQQILGQGPKLLIQFQNNGVVDDSQLPKDRFSAERLKGVDSTLKIQPAKLEDSAVYLCASSLDNWRSSNQPQHFGDGTRLSIL.